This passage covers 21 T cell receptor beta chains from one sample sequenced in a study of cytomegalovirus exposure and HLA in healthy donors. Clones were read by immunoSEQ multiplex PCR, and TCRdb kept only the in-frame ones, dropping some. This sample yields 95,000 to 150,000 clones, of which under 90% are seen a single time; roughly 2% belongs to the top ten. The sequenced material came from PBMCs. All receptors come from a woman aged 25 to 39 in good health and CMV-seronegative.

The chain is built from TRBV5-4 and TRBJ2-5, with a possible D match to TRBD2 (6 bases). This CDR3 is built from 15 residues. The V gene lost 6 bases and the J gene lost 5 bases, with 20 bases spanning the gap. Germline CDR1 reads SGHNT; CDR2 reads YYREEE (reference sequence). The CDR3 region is CASTKGLGGVETQYF. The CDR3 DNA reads TGTGCCAGCACCAAGGGACTTGGGGGAGTTGAGACCCAGTACTTC.

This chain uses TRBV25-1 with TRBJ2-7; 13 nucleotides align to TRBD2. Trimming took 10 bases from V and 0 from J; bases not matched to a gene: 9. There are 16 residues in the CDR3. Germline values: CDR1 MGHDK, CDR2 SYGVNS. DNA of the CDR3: TGTGCCATCGGGACTAGCGGGGTCCCACTCTCCTACGAGCAGTACTTC. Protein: CAIGTSGVPLSYEQYF.

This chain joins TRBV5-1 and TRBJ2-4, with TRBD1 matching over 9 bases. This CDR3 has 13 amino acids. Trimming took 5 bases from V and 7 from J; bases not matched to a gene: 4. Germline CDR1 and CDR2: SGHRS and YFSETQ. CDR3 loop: CASRPGQGNIQYF. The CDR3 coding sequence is TGCGCCAGCAGACCCGGACAGGGGAACATTCAGTACTTC.

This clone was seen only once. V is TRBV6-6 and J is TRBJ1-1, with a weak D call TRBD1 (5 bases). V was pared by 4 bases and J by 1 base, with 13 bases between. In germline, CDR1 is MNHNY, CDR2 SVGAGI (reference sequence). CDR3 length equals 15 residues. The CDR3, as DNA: TGTGCCAGCAGTTCCTCGGGACTCAGGAACACTGAAGCTTTCTTT. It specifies CASSSSGLRNTEAFF.

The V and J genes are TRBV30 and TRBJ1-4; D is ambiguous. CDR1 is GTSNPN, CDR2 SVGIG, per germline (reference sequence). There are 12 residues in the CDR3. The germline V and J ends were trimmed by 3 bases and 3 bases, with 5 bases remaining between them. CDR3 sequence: CAWRYSNEKLFF. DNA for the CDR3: TGTGCCTGGAGGTATTCTAATGAAAAACTGTTTTTT.

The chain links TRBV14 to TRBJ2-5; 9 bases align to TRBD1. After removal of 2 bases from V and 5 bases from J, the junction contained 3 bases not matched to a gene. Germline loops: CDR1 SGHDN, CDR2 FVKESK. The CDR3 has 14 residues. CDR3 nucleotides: TGTGCCAGCAGCCAAAACAGGGGGCGGGAGACCCAGTACTTC. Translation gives CASSQNRGRETQYF.

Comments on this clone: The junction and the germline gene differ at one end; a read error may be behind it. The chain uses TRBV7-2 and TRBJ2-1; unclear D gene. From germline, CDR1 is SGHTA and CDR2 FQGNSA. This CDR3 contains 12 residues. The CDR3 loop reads CASSLLSTVQIF. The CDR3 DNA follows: TGTGCCAGCAGCTTACTATCGACTGTCCAGATCTTC. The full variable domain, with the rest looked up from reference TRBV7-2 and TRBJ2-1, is GAGVSQSPSNKVTEKGKDVELRCDPISGHTALYWYRQSLGQGLEFLIYFQGNSAPDKSGLPSDRFSAERTGGSVSTLTIQRTQQEDSAVYLCASSLLSTVQIFGPGTRLTVL.

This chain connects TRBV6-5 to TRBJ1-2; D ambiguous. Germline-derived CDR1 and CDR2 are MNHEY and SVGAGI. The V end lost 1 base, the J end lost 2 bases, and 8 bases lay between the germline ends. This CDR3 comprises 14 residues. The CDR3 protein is CASSYFGENYGYTF. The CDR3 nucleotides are TGTGCCAGCAGTTACTTCGGAGAAAACTATGGCTACACCTTC.

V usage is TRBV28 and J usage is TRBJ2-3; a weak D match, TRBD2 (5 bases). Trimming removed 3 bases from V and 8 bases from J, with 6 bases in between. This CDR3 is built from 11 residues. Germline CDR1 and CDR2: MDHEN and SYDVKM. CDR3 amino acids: CASSFEGTQYF. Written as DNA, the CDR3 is TGTGCCAGCAGTTTTGAGGGTACGCAGTATTTT. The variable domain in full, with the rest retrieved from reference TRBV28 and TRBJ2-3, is DVKVTQSSRYLVKRTGEKVFLECVQDMDHENMFWYRQDPGLGLRLIYFSYDVKMKEKGDIPEGYSVSREKKERFSLILESASTNQTSMYLCASSFEGTQYFGPGTRLTVL.

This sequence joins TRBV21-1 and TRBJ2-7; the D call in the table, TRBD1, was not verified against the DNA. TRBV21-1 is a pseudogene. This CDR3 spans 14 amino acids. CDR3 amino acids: CASSKVVRDYEQYF. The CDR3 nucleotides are TGTGCCAGCAGCAAAGTAGTCAGGGACTACGAGCAGTACTTC.

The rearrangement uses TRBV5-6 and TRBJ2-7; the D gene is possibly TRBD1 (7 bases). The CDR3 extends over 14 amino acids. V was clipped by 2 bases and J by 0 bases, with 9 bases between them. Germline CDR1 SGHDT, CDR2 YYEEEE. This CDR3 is CASSFQGGSYEQYF. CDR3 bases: TGTGCCAGCAGCTTTCAGGGGGGCTCCTACGAGCAGTACTTC. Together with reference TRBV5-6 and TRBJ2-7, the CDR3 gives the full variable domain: DAGVTQSPTHLIKTRGQQVTLRCSPKSGHDTVSWYQQALGQGPQFIFQYYEEEERQRGNFPDRFSGHQFPNYSSELNVNALLLGDSALYLCASSFQGGSYEQYFGPGTRLTVT.

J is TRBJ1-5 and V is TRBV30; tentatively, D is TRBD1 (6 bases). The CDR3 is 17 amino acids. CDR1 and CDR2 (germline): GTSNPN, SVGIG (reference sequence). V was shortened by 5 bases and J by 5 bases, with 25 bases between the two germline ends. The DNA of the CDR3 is TGTGCCTGGCCAGGGGACAAAAGAAGAGTAGTTTATCAGCCCCAGCATTTT. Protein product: CAWPGDKRRVVYQPQHF.

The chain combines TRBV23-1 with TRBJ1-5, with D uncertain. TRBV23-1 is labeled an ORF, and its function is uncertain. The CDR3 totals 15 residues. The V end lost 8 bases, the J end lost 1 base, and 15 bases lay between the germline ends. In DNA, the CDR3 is TGCGCCAGCGGGGTGGGAGAGGGAAGCAATCAGCCCCAGCATTTT. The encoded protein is CASGVGEGSNQPQHF.

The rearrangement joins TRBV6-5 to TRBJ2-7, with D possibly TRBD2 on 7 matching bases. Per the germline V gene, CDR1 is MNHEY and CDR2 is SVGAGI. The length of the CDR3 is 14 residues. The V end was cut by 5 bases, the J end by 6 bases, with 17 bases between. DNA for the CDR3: TGTGCCAGCAGTGTCTTGGGGGGGGCGGGCGAGCAGTACTTC. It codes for CASSVLGGAGEQYF.

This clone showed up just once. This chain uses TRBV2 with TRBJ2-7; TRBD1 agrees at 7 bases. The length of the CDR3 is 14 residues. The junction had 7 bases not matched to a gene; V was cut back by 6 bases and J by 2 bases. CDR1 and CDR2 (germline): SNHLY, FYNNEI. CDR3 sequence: CASRGQTFPYEQYF. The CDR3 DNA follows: TGTGCCAGCAGGGGACAGACCTTTCCCTACGAGCAGTACTTC.

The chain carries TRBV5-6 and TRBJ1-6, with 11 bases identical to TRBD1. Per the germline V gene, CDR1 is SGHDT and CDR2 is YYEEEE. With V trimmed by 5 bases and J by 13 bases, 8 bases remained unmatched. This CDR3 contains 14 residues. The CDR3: CASRYGQGARPLHF. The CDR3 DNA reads TGTGCCAGCAGATACGGACAGGGGGCGCGGCCCCTCCACTTT.

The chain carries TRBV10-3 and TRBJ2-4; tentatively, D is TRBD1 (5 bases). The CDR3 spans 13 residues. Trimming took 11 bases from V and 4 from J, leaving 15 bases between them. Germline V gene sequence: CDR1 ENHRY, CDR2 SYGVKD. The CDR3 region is CAVQGVQKNIQYF. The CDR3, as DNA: TGTGCCGTCCAAGGGGTCCAAAAAAACATTCAGTACTTC.

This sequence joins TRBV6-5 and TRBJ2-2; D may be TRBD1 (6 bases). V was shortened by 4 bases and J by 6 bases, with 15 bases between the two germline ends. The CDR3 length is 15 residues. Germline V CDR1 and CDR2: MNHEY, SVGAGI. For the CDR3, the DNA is TGTGCCAGCAGTTCAATGGCAGGGGTCCCCGGGGAGCTGTTTTTT. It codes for CASSSMAGVPGELFF.

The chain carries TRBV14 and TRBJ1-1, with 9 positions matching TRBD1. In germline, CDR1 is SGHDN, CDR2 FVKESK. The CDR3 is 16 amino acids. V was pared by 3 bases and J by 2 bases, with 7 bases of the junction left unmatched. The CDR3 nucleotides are TGTGCCAGCAGCCAGGGACAGGGAAAATTTAACACTGAAGCTTTCTTT. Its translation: CASSQGQGKFNTEAFF.

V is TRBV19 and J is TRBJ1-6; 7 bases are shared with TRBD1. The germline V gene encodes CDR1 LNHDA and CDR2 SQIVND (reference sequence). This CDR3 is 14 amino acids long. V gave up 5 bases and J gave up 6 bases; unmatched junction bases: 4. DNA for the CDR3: TGTGCCAGTAGTCCCGGGACAGTTAATTCACCCCTCCACTTT. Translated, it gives CASSPGTVNSPLHF.

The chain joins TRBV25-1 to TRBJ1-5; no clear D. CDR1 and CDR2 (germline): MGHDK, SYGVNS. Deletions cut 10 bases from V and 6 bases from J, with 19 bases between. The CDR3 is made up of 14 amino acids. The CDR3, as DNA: TGTGCCAATGTAGGAGGAAGTGTAGGTCAGCCCCAGCATTTT. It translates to CANVGGSVGQPQHF.